What follows are 5 T cell receptor beta chains derived from one specimen sequenced in a study of regulatory T cells in long-lasting Graves disease. Time point described: persistent/refractory GD, antithyroid drugs over 5 years with positive TRAb. Following extraction of RNA from PBMCs, that RNA was used to make the TCR library. HTBI primers from iRepertoire and Arm-PCR of CDR3 regions yielded the TCR beta libraries. Via MiXCR, TCRdb re-called the multiplex PCR reads, giving one row per CDR3 protein. The sample shows over 650,000 distinct CDR3 sequences, 25% to 30% of them seen only once. The input for sequencing was peripheral blood mononuclear cells (PBMCs), taken when the disease was refractory, from a patient treated with antithyroid drugs. The receptor set was obtained from a female donor with Graves disease.

The V call is TRBV6-5, the J call TRBJ1-3; no clear D. V was pared by 3 bases and J by 4 bases, with 7 bases between. Germline V CDR1 and CDR2: MNHEY, SVGAGI. The CDR3 has 13 residues. CDR3 protein: CASSYGGGNTIYF. In DNA, the CDR3 is TGTGCCAGCAGTTATGGAGGAGGAAACACCATATATTTT.

The chain carries TRBV5-5 and TRBJ1-4; tentative D call: TRBD1 (5 bases). Trimming cost V 3 bases and J 8 bases, with 20 bases left between them. CDR3 length: 16 amino acids. The germline gives CDR1 SGHKS, CDR2 YYEKEE (reference sequence). The CDR3 DNA is TGTGCCAGCAGCTCAATCCCGGGCCAGGGTAGGGAAAAACTGTTTTTT. This translates into CASSSIPGQGREKLFF.

This clonotype was seen a single time. Since a much larger clone is just one base distant, this may be a read error. The rearrangement uses TRBV11-2 and TRBJ2-7; 8 nucleotides agree with TRBD1. CDR1 SGHAT and CDR2 FQNNGV come from the germline V gene. CDR3 length: 13 residues. Written as DNA, the CDR3 is TGTACCAGCAGCTGGTCAGGGGGCGTCGAGCAGTACTTC. Translating it yields CTSSWSGGVEQYF. Variable domain in full (rest from reference TRBV11-2 and TRBJ2-7): EAGVAQSPRYKIIEKRQSVAFWCNPISGHATLYWYQQILGQGPKLLIQFQNNGVVDDSQLPKDRFSAERLKGVDSTLKIQPAKLEDSAVYLCTSSWSGGVEQYFGPGTRLTVT.

The V call is TRBV5-6, the J call TRBJ1-2; possible D gene TRBD1, 5 bases. Trimming pared 2 bases from V and 6 bases from J, leaving 26 bases between. The CDR3 contains 18 residues. The germline V gene has CDR1 SGHDT and CDR2 YYEEEE. The DNA of the CDR3 is TGTGCCAGCAGCTTAGACAGCTATGGCACCTTCTCAGTCCATGGCTACACCTTC. Translated: CASSLDSYGTFSVHGYTF.

For this clonotype: Compared with germline, one end of the junction differs, possibly owing to a read error. The genes are TRBV19 and TRBJ1-5; 8 positions agree with TRBD1. This CDR3 is built from 15 residues. From germline, CDR1 is LNHDA and CDR2 SQIVND (reference sequence). CDR3 in amino acids: CASSKSQGGNQPQHF. The CDR3, as DNA: TGTGCTAGTAGTAAATCACAGGGGGGCAATCAGCCCCAGCATTTT.